This T cell receptor beta chain was recovered during a study of cytomegalovirus exposure and HLA in healthy donors. This CDR3 is built from 13 residues. CDR1 SEHNR and CDR2 FQNEAQ come from the germline V gene (reference sequence). PCR employed 60 Vbeta and 13 Jbeta primers. Assay used: immunoSEQ multiplex PCR; TCRdb lists only in-frame clones, some missing. The repertoire holds a few hundred thousand clones, with 70% to 85% as singletons. The genes are TRBV7-9 and TRBJ2-5, with D possibly TRBD2 on 5 matching bases. The assigned J gene may be wrong: the sequence end matches TRBJ2-7 better. The sample taken for sequencing was PBMCs. The source of this sequence is a girl aged 2-10 years in good health and CMV-seronegative. The CDR3 reads CASSSEGAYEQYF. In DNA, the CDR3 is TGTGCCAGCAGCTCCGAGGGTGCCTACGAGCAGTACTTC.